This T cell receptor beta chain derives from a study of T cells after yellow fever vaccination. Points from the study as a whole: Overall, a small share of clonotypes was seen in both CD4 and CD8 compartments. Post-booster reappearance was seen for most primary-vaccination clones (about 96% CD4, around 91% CD8).

On this clonotype itself: What it binds is unknown.

CDR1 is MNHEY, CDR2 SVGAGI, per germline. There are 14 residues in the CDR3. Trimming removed 6 bases at V and 5 bases at J, with 16 bases between. Production of TCR cDNA was by 5'RACE template switching, which also added a universal primer site and UMIs. TCRdb analysed the 5' RACE reads with MiXCR anew, one entry per CDR3 protein. This table has 250,000 to 400,000 distinct CDR3 sequences, over 3.5% appearing once. The specimen was PBMCs, collected 5 days after the yellow fever booster vaccination. The sequence was obtained from a man between 18 and 35 years old who received the YFV17D yellow fever vaccine. The chain joins TRBV6-5 to TRBJ1-1; possibly TRBD1 for D (5 bases). The CDR3 DNA reads as TGTGCCAGCAGCTCCGCCGGGACGTTAACTGAAGCTTTCTTT. This gives the protein CASSSAGTLTEAFF.